One sample yielded the 16 T cell receptor beta chains listed below, sequenced in a study of shared clonotypes between healthy human individuals. Some clones are missing from TCRdb's copy, which holds only in-frame ones; the method was immunoSEQ multiplex PCR. The sample contains under 550,000 clones, 90% to 96% of which appear only once. The source material was naive CD4+ T cells sorted from blood. The subset is: CD45RA+ positively selected. The receptors come from a woman in her twenties or thirties in good health.

V is TRBV19 and J is TRBJ1-1; TRBD1 might be the D (5 bases). V was trimmed by 6 bases and J by 2 bases, leaving 10 bases between them. This CDR3 is built from 13 residues. Germline CDR1 and CDR2: LNHDA and SQIVND (reference sequence). CDR3 amino acids: CASRQTDNTEAFF. The CDR3, as DNA: TGTGCCAGTAGGCAGACAGATAACACTGAAGCTTTCTTT.

The chain recombines TRBV10-1 with TRBJ2-4; D is possibly TRBD1 (7 bases). The CDR3 is 14 amino acids. V was shortened by 5 bases and J by 4 bases, with 12 bases between the two germline ends. The germline CDR1 and CDR2 sequences are WNHNN and SYGVQD (reference sequence). The CDR3 loop reads CASSTGDLKNIQYF. The CDR3 DNA reads as TGCGCCAGCAGTACAGGGGACTTAAAAAACATTCAGTACTTC.

This clone was counted a single time. This chain links TRBV6-4 with TRBJ2-2; D is uncertain. The germline gives CDR1 MRHNA, CDR2 SNTAGT. The CDR3 runs 13 residues. The V and J ends lost 5 bases and 1 base respectively, with 5 bases between them. CDR3 sequence reads: CASSSVNTGELFF. The CDR3 nucleotides read TGTGCCAGCAGTTCAGTGAACACCGGGGAGCTGTTTTTT.

This clone was counted a few times. This rearrangement joins TRBV5-1 to TRBJ1-2; D is ambiguous. Per the germline V gene, CDR1 is SGHRS and CDR2 is YFSETQ. With 0 bases removed from V and 7 bases from J, the gap between germline ends came to 10 bases. The CDR3 covers 13 residues. The CDR3 sequence is CASSLAGPFGYTF. CDR3 in DNA: TGCGCCAGCAGCTTGGCCGGACCCTTTGGCTACACCTTC. Together with reference TRBV5-1 and TRBJ1-2, the CDR3 gives the full variable domain: KAGVTQTPRYLIKTRGQQVTLSCSPISGHRSVSWYQQTPGQGLQFLFEYFSETQRNKGNFPGRFSGRQFSNSRSEMNVSTLELGDSALYLCASSLAGPFGYTFGSGTRLTVV.

Regarding this clone: The sample contains more than one DNA sequence encoding this CDR3. The J gene is TRBJ1-2, the V gene TRBV28; D gene ambiguous. This CDR3 is built from 12 residues. V was pared by 2 bases and J by 1 base, with 2 bases between. CDR1 and CDR2 from the germline V gene are MDHEN and SYDVKM. This CDR3 is CASSLDNYGYTF. The CDR3 coding sequence is TGTGCCAGCAGTTTAGATAACTATGGCTACACCTTC.

This chain joins TRBV6-1 and TRBJ2-7, with D uncertain. CDR1 MNHNS and CDR2 SASEGT come from the germline V gene. V lost 7 bases and J 2 bases, leaving 12 bases between the germline ends. The CDR3 has 13 residues. In DNA, the CDR3 is TGTGCCAGCACCTTACCCCCTGCCTACGAGCAGTACTTC. Translating gives CASTLPPAYEQYF.

The rearrangement links TRBV5-1 to TRBJ2-1; D may correspond to TRBD1 or TRBD2 (6 bases each). V lost 4 bases to trimming and J lost 1 base, with 18 bases between them. Germline assignment: CDR1 SGHRS and CDR2 YFSETQ. This CDR3 comprises 17 residues. The CDR3 DNA follows: TGCGCCAGCAGCCCCGGGCCGAGGAGGGGGTCCTACAATGAGCAGTTCTTC. It translates to CASSPGPRRGSYNEQFF.

V gene TRBV27 combines with J gene TRBJ2-5; no reliable D call. Trimming took off 9 bases at V and 0 bases at J, with 11 bases between the two ends. The CDR3 runs 13 residues. Germline lookup yields CDR1 MNHEY and CDR2 SMNVEV (reference sequence). The CDR3 here is CARNGPHQETQYF. The CDR3 nucleotides read TGTGCCAGAAACGGACCGCACCAAGAGACCCAGTACTTC.

The chain recombines TRBV28 with TRBJ2-2; 7 bases are a match to TRBD2. The germline gives CDR1 MDHEN, CDR2 SYDVKM. This CDR3 has 14 residues. V dropped 4 bases and J dropped 4; count of bases not matched to a gene: 3. CDR3 region: CASSSGRPTGELFF. DNA for the CDR3: TGTGCCAGCAGTTCCGGGAGGCCCACCGGGGAGCTGTTTTTT.

This sequence joins TRBV19 and TRBJ1-5; TRBD1 matches 7 bases. The V gene's germline CDR1 is LNHDA and CDR2 SQIVND (reference sequence). Germline trimming cut 7 bases from V and 2 bases from J; bases unmatched to any gene: 17. The CDR3 length is 18 residues. CDR3 in DNA: TGTGCCAGTACAGAGGTCAGGGGGGCTAGTCTGGGCAATCAGCCCCAGCATTTT. It is translated as CASTEVRGASLGNQPQHF.

The genes are TRBV6-1 and TRBJ2-7; no clear D gene. In germline, CDR1 is MNHNS, CDR2 SASEGT. The CDR3 is 13 residues long. Trimming stripped 4 bases from V and 2 bases from J, with 9 bases between. As DNA, the CDR3 is TGTGCCAGCAGTGGCCAGTTAGCCTACGAGCAGTACTTC. It codes for CASSGQLAYEQYF.

The chain recombines TRBV21-1 with TRBJ2-5; the D call in the table, TRBD1, was not verified against the DNA. TRBV21-1 is annotated as a pseudogene. CDR3 length: 16 residues. CDR3 sequence (DNA): TGTGCCAGCAGCAGAGGGACAAGGAGTTGGCTAGAGACCCAGTACTTC. Translated: CASSRGTRSWLETQYF.

This clone appeared once. The chain couples TRBV10-1 to TRBJ2-3; D is unresolved. V lost 2 bases, J lost 5 bases, and 11 bases lay in between. CDR1 and CDR2 (germline): WNHNN, SYGVQD (reference sequence). The CDR3 is made up of 14 amino acids. This chain's CDR3 is CASSETRSGDTQYF. DNA of the CDR3: TGCGCCAGCAGTGAGACGCGTTCGGGAGATACGCAGTATTTT.

As DNA, the CDR3 is TGTGCCAGCTATTCGCGGGGGAACTACGAGCAGTACTTC. Translation gives CASYSRGNYEQYF. The gene calls are TRBV28 and TRBJ2-7, with 7 bases lining up with TRBD2. Germline CDR1 is MDHEN and CDR2 is SYDVKM. V was pared by 8 bases and J by 3 bases, with 7 bases of the junction left unmatched. The CDR3 runs 13 residues.

The gene calls are TRBV28 and TRBJ2-7; perhaps TRBD2 as D (6 bases). The V end was cut by 6 bases, the J end by 0 bases, with 15 bases between. This CDR3 comprises 15 residues. The germline V gene has CDR1 MDHEN and CDR2 SYDVKM. CDR3 DNA sequence: TGTGCCAGCAGCTCCGGGAGTTCGGCCTCCTACGAGCAGTACTTC. Protein product: CASSSGSSASYEQYF. The whole variable domain, filled in from reference TRBV28 and TRBJ2-7, reads DVKVTQSSRYLVKRTGEKVFLECVQDMDHENMFWYRQDPGLGLRLIYFSYDVKMKEKGDIPEGYSVSREKKERFSLILESASTNQTSMYLCASSSGSSASYEQYFGPGTRLTVT.

The chain employs TRBV10-2 and TRBJ1-5, with D hard to call. V was pared by 7 bases and J by 0 bases, with 4 bases between. The V gene's germline CDR1 is WSHSY and CDR2 SAAADI. This CDR3 is built from 12 residues. This chain's CDR3 is CASKNSNQPQHF. The CDR3, as DNA: TGCGCCAGCAAGAATAGCAATCAGCCCCAGCATTTT.